The next 30 T cell receptor beta chains were all read from a single sample in a study of blood T cell repertoires in COVID-19. Sequenced by immunoSEQ multiplex PCR; TCRdb stores in-frame clones only, minus some. The sample contains tens of thousands of clones, around 81% of which appear only once. The sequencing input was peripheral blood. These receptors were taken from an elderly man with acute or convalescent COVID-19.

This sequence joins TRBV7-2 and TRBJ1-1, with 8 positions matching TRBD1. CDR1 and CDR2 from the germline V gene are SGHTA and FQGNSA. This CDR3 comprises 13 residues. V lost 6 bases, J lost 4 bases, and 4 bases stayed unmatched. In DNA, the CDR3 is TGTGCCAGCAGTCTGACAGGGGCCACTGAAGCTTTCTTT. Protein sequence: CASSLTGATEAFF.

The V call is TRBV5-5, the J call TRBJ2-2, with a possible D match to TRBD1 (6 bases). This CDR3 comprises 15 residues. CDR1 and CDR2 from the germline V gene are SGHKS and YYEKEE (reference sequence). V was trimmed by 4 bases and J by 3 bases, leaving 13 bases between them. The CDR3 bases are TGTGCCAGCAGCCAACTAAAGGGGGACACCGGGGAGCTGTTTTTT. Amino acid sequence: CASSQLKGDTGELFF.

The table lists this clone with many counts. The V gene is TRBV29-1, the J gene TRBJ1-2, with TRBD1 identical over 10 bases. Germline V CDR1 and CDR2: SQVTM, ANQGSEA. The ends lost 6 bases at V and 8 bases at J; junction bases unmatched: 3. CDR3 length equals 11 residues. Here the CDR3 reads CSVGQGVGYTF. The CDR3 region has the DNA TGCAGCGTCGGACAGGGGGTCGGCTACACCTTC.

The chain uses TRBV5-6 and TRBJ2-1; 8 bases match TRBD2. CDR1 is SGHDT and CDR2 is YYEEEE in the germline V gene. The trim removed 0 bases at V and 3 bases at J, leaving 11 bases unmatched. The CDR3 covers 18 residues. CDR3 nucleotide sequence: TGTGCCAGCAGCTTGGGTGTCAGAATAGCGGGATTCTACAATGAGCAGTTCTTC. Protein product: CASSLGVRIAGFYNEQFF.

This rearrangement joins TRBV5-4 to TRBJ2-2; 11 bases map to TRBD1. With 5 bases clipped from V and 5 bases from J, the junction kept 5 bases outside the gene matches. Germline V lookup: CDR1 SGHNT, CDR2 YYREEE (reference sequence). This CDR3 spans 15 amino acids. The CDR3 DNA sequence: TGTGCCAGCAGGGGGACAGGGGGTTTGACCGGGGAGCTGTTTTTT. Its translation is CASRGTGGLTGELFF.

The chain couples TRBV6-2 or TRBV6-3 to TRBJ2-2, with 11 bases fitting TRBD2. Germline lookup yields CDR1 MNHEY and CDR2 SVGEGT. The V and J ends lost 5 bases and 6 bases, in that order; junction bases with no gene match: 2. This CDR3 spans 14 amino acids. The CDR3: CASSQLAGAGELFF. CDR3 DNA: TGTGCCAGCAGTCAACTAGCGGGGGCCGGGGAGCTGTTTTTT.

This clone has ten or more counts. The rearrangement links TRBV7-9 to TRBJ2-7, with 11 bases matching TRBD1. V gave up 3 bases and J gave up 5 bases; unmatched junction bases: 3. Germline V gives CDR1 SEHNR, CDR2 FQNEAQ (reference sequence). The CDR3 runs 14 residues. The CDR3 here is CASSLRTGGNEQYF. In nucleotides, the CDR3 is TGTGCCAGCAGCTTGAGGACAGGGGGCAACGAGCAGTACTTC.

The chain joins TRBV7-2 to TRBJ2-5; perhaps TRBD1 as D (5 bases). The ends were cut back, 3 bases at V and 4 bases at J, with 9 bases in the middle. The CDR3 covers 13 residues. Germline lookup yields CDR1 SGHTA and CDR2 FQGNSA. CDR3 protein: CASSLTARETQYF. The CDR3 nucleotides read TGTGCCAGCAGCTTGACAGCAAGAGAGACCCAGTACTTC.

This chain joins TRBV7-9 and TRBJ1-2; D not certain. CDR1 is SEHNR, CDR2 FQNEAQ, per germline (reference sequence). Deletions cut 1 base from V and 7 bases from J, with 7 bases between. This CDR3 has 12 residues. This CDR3 reads CASSLEGGGYTF. In nucleotides, the CDR3 is TGTGCCAGCAGCTTAGAGGGAGGTGGCTACACCTTC.

V and J are TRBV7-3 and TRBJ1-1; tentative D call: TRBD1 (5 bases). The ends were cut back, 5 bases at V and 1 base at J, with 8 bases in the middle. CDR3 length equals 13 residues. The germline V gene encodes CDR1 SGHTA and CDR2 FQGTGA. The CDR3 here is CASSPQGNTEAFF. In DNA form, the CDR3 reads TGTGCCAGCAGCCCCCAGGGGAACACTGAAGCTTTCTTT.

The V gene is TRBV7-8, the J gene TRBJ1-3, with D possibly matching TRBD1 (5 bases). In germline, CDR1 is SGHVS, CDR2 FQNEAQ. V gave up 3 bases and J gave up 3 bases, with 9 bases separating them. This CDR3 is built from 14 residues. The CDR3 DNA is TGTGCCAGCAGCTTTGGACAAAATGGAAACACCATATATTTT. Its translation is CASSFGQNGNTIYF.

The chain recombines TRBV9 with TRBJ1-5, with unresolved D. V was trimmed by 0 bases and J by 5 bases, leaving 9 bases between them. The CDR3 sequence is 14 residues long. Germline V CDR1 and CDR2: SGDLS, YYNGEE. The CDR3 spells CASSVGPIHQPQHF. CDR3 sequence (DNA): TGTGCCAGCAGCGTAGGTCCCATCCATCAGCCCCAGCATTTT.

The chain joins TRBV4-2 to TRBJ1-6; D unresolved. The CDR3 length is 16 residues. Per the germline V gene, CDR1 is LGHNA and CDR2 is YNFKEQ. V lost 2 bases and J lost 8, with 16 bases in between. The chain's CDR3 is CASSQSGVFAHSPLHF. The CDR3 DNA follows: TGTGCCAGCAGCCAATCAGGCGTCTTTGCGCATTCACCCCTCCACTTT.

The gene calls are TRBV12-5 and TRBJ2-1; TRBD2 agrees at 14 bases. Germline V gene lookup returns CDR1 LGHNT and CDR2 FRNRAP. The CDR3 runs 17 residues. V trimming: 1 base; J trimming: 7 bases; junction bases outside the gene matches: 6. CDR3 protein: CASGLAATSGRANEQFF. The CDR3, as DNA: TGTGCTAGTGGTTTGGCAGCGACTAGCGGGAGGGCAAATGAGCAGTTCTTC.

V gene TRBV18 combines with J gene TRBJ2-5, with D tentatively TRBD2 (5 bases). The CDR3 length is 14 residues. The germline V gene encodes CDR1 KGHSH and CDR2 LQKENI. V lost 3 bases and J 1 base, leaving 9 bases between the germline ends. CDR3 region: CASSPVDSQETQYF. In nucleotides, the CDR3 is TGTGCCAGCTCACCCGTGGACTCCCAAGAGACCCAGTACTTC. The variable domain in full, with the rest retrieved from reference TRBV18 and TRBJ2-5, is NAGVMQNPRHLVRRRGQEARLRCSPMKGHSHVYWYRQLPEEGLKFMVYLQKENIIDESGMPKERFSAEFPKEGPSILRIQQVVRGDSAAYFCASSPVDSQETQYFGPGTRLLVL.

The chain carries TRBV5-1 and TRBJ1-4, with D possibly matching TRBD1 (6 bases). The CDR3 contains 16 residues. The germline V gene encodes CDR1 SGHRS and CDR2 YFSETQ. Trimming removed 3 bases from V and 4 bases from J, with 16 bases in between. This CDR3 reads CASSSRADRVNEKLFF. Here the CDR3 DNA reads TGCGCCAGCAGCTCTCGGGCGGACAGAGTTAATGAAAAACTGTTTTTT.

The chain recombines TRBV6-5 with TRBJ2-7, with 7 bases fitting TRBD2. Germline trimming cut 5 bases from V and 6 bases from J; bases unmatched to any gene: 4. This CDR3 has 12 residues. Germline loops: CDR1 MNHEY, CDR2 SVGAGI. Here the CDR3 DNA reads TGTGCCAGCAGTCACACTAGCGCCGAGCAGTACTTC. This encodes CASSHTSAEQYF.

This chain connects TRBV6-5 to TRBJ1-2, with 9 bases matching TRBD1. Germline values: CDR1 MNHEY, CDR2 SVGAGI. The ends lost 6 bases at V and 8 bases at J; junction bases unmatched: 10. CDR3 length equals 14 residues. As DNA, the CDR3 is TGTGCCAGCAGCAAATTACAGGGGGCGCACGGCTACACCTTC. As protein: CASSKLQGAHGYTF.

J is TRBJ2-7 and V is TRBV28, with D perhaps TRBD1 (5 bases). The CDR3 loop spans 13 amino acids. V was shortened by 3 bases and J by 3 bases, with 9 bases between the two germline ends. Germline V gene lookup returns CDR1 MDHEN and CDR2 SYDVKM. The CDR3 here is CASSFDSHYEQYF. The CDR3 DNA is TGTGCCAGCAGTTTTGACAGCCACTACGAGCAGTACTTC.

The chain employs TRBV4-1 and TRBJ2-1; 10 bases map to TRBD2. The CDR3 spans 15 residues. The V segment lost 3 bases and the J segment 8 bases; nucleotides outside the gene matches: 7. Germline loops: CDR1 MGHRA, CDR2 YSYEKL. The DNA of the CDR3 is TGCGCCAGCAGCCATAGCGGGAGGCCAAGCTATGAGCAGTTCTTC. Translated: CASSHSGRPSYEQFF.

This clone was counted a few times. The chain couples TRBV5-1 to TRBJ2-3, with a tentative D call TRBD2 (6 bases). CDR3 length equals 17 residues. The V gene's germline CDR1 is SGHRS and CDR2 YFSETQ. The V and J ends lost 0 bases and 5 bases respectively, with 19 bases between them. The CDR3 nucleotides are TGCGCCAGCAGCTTGGCGCCTGGGACTCAGGGCAAAGATACGCAGTATTTT. Protein sequence: CASSLAPGTQGKDTQYF.

The rearrangement uses TRBV5-1 and TRBJ1-1; 8 nucleotides line up with TRBD1. Germline CDR1 and CDR2: SGHRS and YFSETQ. V dropped 4 bases and J dropped 3; count of bases not matched to a gene: 5. CDR3 size: 14 residues. The CDR3 nucleotides read TGCGCCAGCAGCCGGCAGACAGGGGACACTGAAGCTTTCTTT. Protein: CASSRQTGDTEAFF.

This rearrangement joins TRBV27 to TRBJ1-5; 12 bases line up with TRBD1. Germline V lookup: CDR1 MNHEY, CDR2 SMNVEV (reference sequence). The trim removed 3 bases at V and 2 bases at J, leaving 8 bases unmatched. The CDR3 runs 18 residues. This CDR3 reads CASSFQGQGARGNQPQHF. CDR3 DNA: TGTGCCAGCAGTTTTCAGGGACAGGGGGCGCGGGGCAATCAGCCCCAGCATTTT.

The CDR3 DNA reads TGTGCCAGCAGTTTATCGGACAGGGCGCGTCAGCCCCAGCATTTT. It specifies CASSLSDRARQPQHF. The rearrangement links TRBV28 to TRBJ1-5, with 8 positions matching TRBD1. Germline values: CDR1 MDHEN, CDR2 SYDVKM. The V segment lost 1 base and the J segment 6 bases; nucleotides outside the gene matches: 5. The CDR3 runs to 15 residues.

The chain has TRBV28 and TRBJ1-1; 8 nucleotides align to TRBD1. Germline CDR1 reads MDHEN; CDR2 reads SYDVKM. The CDR3 spans 16 residues. The V segment lost 6 bases and the J segment 5 bases; nucleotides outside the gene matches: 14. CDR3 coding DNA: TGTGCCAGCAGACCCCTGACAGGGGCGGTGGGGACTGAAGCTTTCTTT. It translates to CASRPLTGAVGTEAFF.

The chain joins TRBV18 to TRBJ1-6, with a possible D match to TRBD1 (6 bases). The V and J ends lost 2 bases and 10 bases respectively, with 9 bases between them. CDR3 size: 13 residues. Germline V gene data show CDR1 as KGHSH and CDR2 as LQKENI. In nucleotides, the CDR3 is TGTGCCAGCTCACCAGACAGGCGGTCACCCCTCCACTTT. This translates into CASSPDRRSPLHF.

The chain joins TRBV23-1 to TRBJ2-7, with D possibly being TRBD1 (5 bases). TRBV23-1 qualifies as an ORF whose function is uncertain. Trimming pared 0 bases from V and 2 bases from J, leaving 8 bases between. The CDR3 totals 14 residues. The CDR3 is CASSQSGVAYEQYF. CDR3 nucleotide sequence: TGCGCCAGCAGTCAATCAGGGGTCGCCTACGAGCAGTACTTC.

This clone was observed once. This chain links TRBV2 with TRBJ2-7; 12 bases are a match to TRBD1. This CDR3 comprises 19 residues. Germline CDR1 reads SNHLY; CDR2 reads FYNNEI. With 7 bases clipped from V and 5 bases from J, the junction kept 21 bases outside the gene matches. For the CDR3, the DNA is TGTGCCAGCACCTTACTCCGGGACAGGGGGCGCCGCGTAGGGCACGAGCAGTACTTC. Its protein product is CASTLLRDRGRRVGHEQYF.

This chain joins TRBV19 and TRBJ2-7; 8 bases fit TRBD1. CDR3 length: 15 residues. Germline V CDR1 and CDR2: LNHDA, SQIVND (reference sequence). After removal of 1 base from V and 1 base from J, the junction contained 3 bases not matched to a gene. Here the CDR3 reads CASSIVNRGSYEQYF. DNA for the CDR3: TGTGCCAGTAGTATAGTGAACAGGGGGTCCTACGAGCAGTACTTC.

There are a few counts of this clone. The chain couples TRBV3-1 (or the pseudogene TRBV3-2) to TRBJ2-1; 8 bases are a match to TRBD1. This CDR3 contains 15 residues. J was trimmed by 2 bases and V by 4 bases; bases with no gene match: 4. CDR1 is LGHDT, CDR2 YNNKEL, per germline (reference sequence). For the CDR3, the DNA is TGTGCCAGCAGCCCGCGACAGGGGACCTACAATGAGCAGTTCTTC. Its translation is CASSPRQGTYNEQFF.